A selection of T cell receptor beta chains follows, all from one sample in a study of beta chain features in type 1 diabetes. Assay: immunoSEQ multiplex PCR; the TCRdb copy retains only in-frame clones and omits some. This sample carries more than 300,000 clones, roughly an eighth of them seen once, and the ten largest clones take about 0.01%. The specimen was naive CD4+ T cells from blood. These receptors originate from a woman in her late teens or twenties with type 1 diabetes. Both conserved end residues are part of each CDR3. A D gene is named only where the DNA matches it firmly. Clone size is not always given. Where it is, it says once, few, many or a class for expanded clones.

CDR3 length: 14
J gene: TRBJ2-1
V gene: TRBV7-8
clone size: few
D gene: TRBD1
CDR3 DNA: TGTGCCAGCAGATTACTTGACAGGGACGATGAGCAGTTCTTC
CDR3 protein: CASRLLDRDDEQFF

CDR3 length: 14
J gene: TRBJ2-7
V gene: TRBV2
clone size: few
D gene: TRBD2
CDR3 DNA: TGTGCCAGCAACCTAGCGGGGGACCGCTACGAGCAGTACTTC
CDR3 protein: CASNLAGDRYEQYF

CDR3 length: 13
J gene: TRBJ1-2
V gene: TRBV5-1
clone size: -
D gene: -
CDR3 DNA: TGCGCCAGCAGCCCGGACACGTTTTATGGCTACACCTTC
CDR3 protein: CASSPDTFYGYTF

CDR3 length: 13
J gene: TRBJ2-5
V gene: TRBV9
clone size: few
D gene: -
CDR3 DNA: TGTGCCAGCAGCGTAGTGACGGGGGAGACCCAGTACTTC
CDR3 protein: CASSVVTGETQYF

CDR3 length: 13
J gene: TRBJ2-7
V gene: TRBV13
clone size: -
D gene: -
CDR3 DNA: TGTGCCAGCAGCGGAAAACTAGAGTACGAGCAGTACTTC
CDR3 protein: CASSGKLEYEQYF

CDR3 length: 15
J gene: TRBJ2-4
V gene: TRBV6-5
clone size: few
D gene: -
CDR3 DNA: TGTGCCAGCAGTTCCCGAGGGAAGGGCAAAAACATTCAGTACTTC
CDR3 protein: CASSSRGKGKNIQYF

CDR3 length: 14
J gene: TRBJ2-7
V gene: TRBV15
clone size: few
D gene: TRBD1
CDR3 DNA: TGTGCCACCAGCGCCGGACAGGGCTCCTACGAGCAGTACTTC
CDR3 protein: CATSAGQGSYEQYF

CDR3 length: 16
J gene: TRBJ2-1
V gene: TRBV28
clone size: -
D gene: TRBD2
CDR3 DNA: TGTGCCAGCAGTCCGATGGGACTAGCCCTAGAGGCGGAGCAGTTCTTC
CDR3 protein: CASSPMGLALEAEQFF

CDR3 length: 15
J gene: TRBJ2-5
V gene: TRBV5-1
clone size: -
D gene: -
CDR3 DNA: TGCGCCAGCAGACCACAGGGAATGATGAGAGAGACCCAGTACTTC
CDR3 protein: CASRPQGMMRETQYF

CDR3 length: 14
J gene: TRBJ2-1
V gene: TRBV28
clone size: few
D gene: -
CDR3 DNA: TGTGCCAGCGTTTTGGGGGGGCCCTACAATGAGCAGTTCTTC
CDR3 protein: CASVLGGPYNEQFF

CDR3 length: 13
J gene: TRBJ1-5
V gene: TRBV19
clone size: -
D gene: TRBD1
CDR3 DNA: TGTGCCAGTAGTCAGACAGGGGAACAGCCCCAGCATTTT
CDR3 protein: CASSQTGEQPQHF

CDR3 length: 13
J gene: TRBJ2-7
V gene: TRBV19
clone size: once
D gene: -
CDR3 DNA: TGTGCCAGTAGTCCGGGACAATCCTACGAGCAGTACTTC
CDR3 protein: CASSPGQSYEQYF

CDR3 length: 13
J gene: TRBJ2-1
V gene: TRBV28
clone size: -
D gene: -
CDR3 DNA: TGTGCCAGCAGACCTCCTATGGGAGTTGAGCAGTTCTTC
CDR3 protein: CASRPPMGVEQFF

CDR3 length: 13
J gene: TRBJ2-1
V gene: TRBV29-1
clone size: -
D gene: -
CDR3 DNA: TGCAGCGTCGCCCCCGCCCCAGTTAATGAGCAGTTCTTC
CDR3 protein: CSVAPAPVNEQFF

CDR3 length: 16
J gene: TRBJ2-1
V gene: TRBV9
clone size: few
D gene: TRBD2
CDR3 DNA: TGTGCCAGCAGCGTAACCGGGACTAGCGTCTACAATGAGCAGTTCTTC
CDR3 protein: CASSVTGTSVYNEQFF

CDR3 length: 13
J gene: TRBJ2-7
V gene: TRBV28
clone size: -
D gene: -
CDR3 DNA: TGTGCCAGCAGCCCCGGACAAGGCTACGAGCAGTACTTC
CDR3 protein: CASSPGQGYEQYF

CDR3 length: 14
J gene: TRBJ2-2
V gene: TRBV9
clone size: few
D gene: -
CDR3 DNA: TGTGCCAGCAGCTCTCACCAGGGAACAGGGGAGCTGTTTTTT
CDR3 protein: CASSSHQGTGELFF

CDR3 length: 14
J gene: TRBJ2-7
V gene: TRBV28
clone size: -
D gene: -
CDR3 DNA: TGTGCCAGCGATACCAGGGACTCAACCTACGAGCAGTACTTC
CDR3 protein: CASDTRDSTYEQYF

CDR3 length: 14
J gene: TRBJ2-2
V gene: TRBV25-1
clone size: few
D gene: -
CDR3 DNA: TGTGCCAGCAGTGAATATATCGGCACCGGGGAGCTGTTTTTT
CDR3 protein: CASSEYIGTGELFF

CDR3 length: 14
J gene: TRBJ2-2
V gene: TRBV10-3
clone size: few
D gene: -
CDR3 DNA: TGTGCCATCAGAAAACAGGCGGTCACCGGGGAGCTGTTTTTT
CDR3 protein: CAIRKQAVTGELFF

CDR3 length: 12
J gene: TRBJ2-5
V gene: TRBV27
clone size: few
D gene: TRBD1
CDR3 DNA: TGTGCCAGCTCCAGGGGGCTCGGGACCCAGTACTTC
CDR3 protein: CASSRGLGTQYF

CDR3 length: 16
J gene: TRBJ1-5
V gene: TRBV28
clone size: few
D gene: TRBD1
CDR3 DNA: TGTGCCAGCAGTTTGTACCGGGACAGGGAGAATCAGCCCCAGCATTTT
CDR3 protein: CASSLYRDRENQPQHF

CDR3 length: 13
J gene: TRBJ1-1
V gene: TRBV28
clone size: few
D gene: TRBD1
CDR3 DNA: TGTGCCAGCTCGGGACAGCCCTACACTGAAGCTTTCTTT
CDR3 protein: CASSGQPYTEAFF

CDR3 length: 15
J gene: TRBJ2-3
V gene: TRBV7-8
clone size: few
D gene: -
CDR3 DNA: TGTGCCAGCAGCACTCACAGGGTTCGCACAGATACGCAGTATTTT
CDR3 protein: CASSTHRVRTDTQYF

CDR3 length: 14
J gene: TRBJ2-3
V gene: TRBV11-3
clone size: few
D gene: -
CDR3 DNA: TGTGCCAGCAGCTACGGGGTGGGAGGAGATACGCAGTATTTT
CDR3 protein: CASSYGVGGDTQYF

CDR3 length: 11
J gene: TRBJ2-1
V gene: TRBV2
clone size: few
D gene: -
CDR3 DNA: TGTGCCAGCAGGTCCGGGAATGAGCAGTTCTTC
CDR3 protein: CASRSGNEQFF

CDR3 length: 17
J gene: TRBJ1-6
V gene: TRBV2
clone size: few
D gene: TRBD1
CDR3 DNA: TGTGCCAGCAGGAAGGACAGGCGCCCTGTAGGGAATTCACCCCTCCACTTT
CDR3 protein: CASRKDRRPVGNSPLHF

CDR3 length: 15
J gene: TRBJ1-2
V gene: TRBV7-9
clone size: few
D gene: TRBD1
CDR3 DNA: TGTGCCAGCAGCCCCCCCCAGGGGGCCATCTATGGCTACACCTTC
CDR3 protein: CASSPPQGAIYGYTF

CDR3 length: 10
J gene: TRBJ2-7
V gene: TRBV29-1
clone size: -
D gene: -
CDR3 DNA: TGCAGCGTTGGCCTAGACGAGCAGTACTTC
CDR3 protein: CSVGLDEQYF

CDR3 length: 13
J gene: TRBJ2-7
V gene: TRBV7-9
clone size: -
D gene: -
CDR3 DNA: TGTGCCAGCAGCTTGGACTTGGTTGGCGAGCAGTACTTC
CDR3 protein: CASSLDLVGEQYF

CDR3 length: 12
J gene: TRBJ2-5
V gene: TRBV29-1
clone size: -
D gene: TRBD1
CDR3 DNA: TGCAGCGCTGGGACAGCCCAAGAGACCCAGTACTTC
CDR3 protein: CSAGTAQETQYF

CDR3 length: 12
J gene: TRBJ1-1
V gene: TRBV7-6
clone size: few
D gene: -
CDR3 DNA: TGTGCCAGCAGCGGGGACTTTACTGAAGCTTTCTTT
CDR3 protein: CASSGDFTEAFF

CDR3 length: 16
J gene: TRBJ2-7
V gene: TRBV18
clone size: -
D gene: TRBD1
CDR3 DNA: TGTGCCAGCTCACCGCGACAGGGAAAAATCGGCTACGAGCAGTACTTC
CDR3 protein: CASSPRQGKIGYEQYF

CDR3 length: 14
J gene: TRBJ2-5
V gene: TRBV6-6
clone size: -
D gene: TRBD1
CDR3 DNA: TGTGCCAGCAGTATATCGACAGGGCGGGCGACCCAGTACTTC
CDR3 protein: CASSISTGRATQYF

CDR3 length: 14
J gene: TRBJ2-1
V gene: TRBV9
clone size: few
D gene: -
CDR3 DNA: TGTGCCAGCAGCAATCCCGGGAGTTCCAATGAGCAGTTCTTC
CDR3 protein: CASSNPGSSNEQFF

CDR3 length: 17
J gene: TRBJ2-7
V gene: TRBV7-2
clone size: -
D gene: TRBD2
CDR3 DNA: TGTGCCAGCAGCCCACGGGGGGGGCACAGAACGAACTACGAGCAGTACTTC
CDR3 protein: CASSPRGGHRTNYEQYF

CDR3 length: 15
J gene: TRBJ1-6
V gene: TRBV5-4
clone size: few
D gene: -
CDR3 DNA: TGTGCCAGCAGCTTACCAGGGGATGGGGATTCACCCCTCCACTTT
CDR3 protein: CASSLPGDGDSPLHF

CDR3 length: 17
J gene: TRBJ2-1
V gene: TRBV9
clone size: few
D gene: TRBD2
CDR3 DNA: TGTGCCAGCAGCGTAGGTCTAGCGGCGAGCTCCTACAATGAGCAGTTCTTC
CDR3 protein: CASSVGLAASSYNEQFF

CDR3 length: 13
J gene: TRBJ1-5
V gene: TRBV9
clone size: -
D gene: -
CDR3 DNA: TGTGCCAGCAGCGTACAGGGCGATTGGCCCCAGCATTTT
CDR3 protein: CASSVQGDWPQHF

CDR3 length: 17
J gene: TRBJ2-3
V gene: TRBV11-3
clone size: few
D gene: -
CDR3 DNA: TGTGCCAGCAGCCCGCTGGGGGGGGCCGCCCGGCGAGATACGCAGTATTTT
CDR3 protein: CASSPLGGAARRDTQYF

CDR3 length: 14
J gene: TRBJ1-1
V gene: TRBV18
clone size: few
D gene: -
CDR3 DNA: TGTGCCAGCTCCCCCCCAAGCCTGAACACTGAAGCTTTCTTT
CDR3 protein: CASSPPSLNTEAFF

CDR3 length: 12
J gene: TRBJ2-7
V gene: TRBV10-3
clone size: -
D gene: -
CDR3 DNA: TGTGCCATCAGCGAACAGGGTTACGAGCAGTACTTC
CDR3 protein: CAISEQGYEQYF